Listed below are T cell receptor beta chains from one sample, sequenced in a study of CD8+ T cells in alopecia areata. Assay used: immunoSEQ multiplex PCR; TCRdb lists only in-frame clones, some missing. Of 110,000 or so clones listed, roughly 56% were seen once; the top ten hold roughly 3.5%. This sample comprised CD4+ T cells sorted from blood, obtained at week 24, from a patient treated with tofacitinib. The receptors were sampled from a human donor with alopecia areata. Each CDR3 is given with its conserved first and last residue.

v_call cdr3_aa
TRBV5-1 CASSLDGSSYEQYF
TRBV7-2 CASSLGRQNNEQYF
TRBV5-1 CASSNSPGTGSEQYF
TRBV7-8 CASSGGTSGETQYF
TRBV29-1 CSVEGGGGEQFF
TRBV27 CASSMAGGRTGELFF
TRBV29-1 CSVLTLLGETQYF
TRBV27 CASSYRDRSGEKLFF
TRBV29-1 CSALTDTEAFF
TRBV6-5 CASSRPGQGAREQYF